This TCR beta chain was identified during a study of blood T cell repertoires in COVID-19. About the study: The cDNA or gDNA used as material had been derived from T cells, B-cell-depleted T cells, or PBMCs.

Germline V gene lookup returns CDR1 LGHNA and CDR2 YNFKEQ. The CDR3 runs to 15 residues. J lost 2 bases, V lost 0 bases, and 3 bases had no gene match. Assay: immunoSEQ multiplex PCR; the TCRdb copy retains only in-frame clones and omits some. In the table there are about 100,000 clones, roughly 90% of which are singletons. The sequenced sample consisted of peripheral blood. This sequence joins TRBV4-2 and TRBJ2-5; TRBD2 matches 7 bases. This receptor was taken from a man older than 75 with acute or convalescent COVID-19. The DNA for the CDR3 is TGTGCCAGCAGCCAAGATTTACTAGCGCAAGAGACCCAGTACTTC. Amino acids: CASSQDLLAQETQYF.